The 13 T cell receptor beta chains listed next were all sequenced from one sample in a study of T cells in localized non-small cell lung cancer (TCRdb year 2020). Libraries came from the immunoSEQ multiplex PCR assay. TCRdb limited this immuneACCESS table to in-frame rearrangements with V and J called. A share of clones is missing; checked studies link under half to unresolved V genes, and the rest is unexplained. The sample records some 50,000 clones, approximately 80% of which are singletons. The ten biggest clones cover roughly 17% of the sample. The starting material was peripheral blood mononuclear cells, obtained before any cancer treatment. These TCRs come from a man aged 40 to 70 with stage III lung adenocarcinoma.

The J gene is TRBJ2-2, the V gene TRBV18, with a weak D call TRBD2 (6 bases). V lost 3 bases and J 0 bases, leaving 14 bases between the germline ends. Per the germline V gene, CDR1 is KGHSH and CDR2 is LQKENI. The CDR3 covers 17 residues. DNA for the CDR3: TGTGCCAGCTCACCGGGGCTAGCGCAAACGAACACCGGGGAGCTGTTTTTT. The encoded protein is CASSPGLAQTNTGELFF.

This clone was observed a handful of times. The chain is built from TRBV10-1 and TRBJ2-5; 7 positions agree with TRBD1. V gave up 0 bases and J gave up 2 bases; unmatched junction bases: 3. Germline CDR1 WNHNN, CDR2 SYGVQD (reference sequence). The CDR3 totals 15 residues. The DNA of the CDR3 is TGCGCCAGCAGTGAGTCGAGACAGGGTCAAGAGACCCAGTACTTC. As protein: CASSESRQGQETQYF.

The chain is built from TRBV6-1 and TRBJ2-5; maybe TRBD2 (6 bases). CDR3 length equals 16 residues. Germline V gene data show CDR1 as MNHNS and CDR2 as SASEGT. V lost 3 bases, J lost 0 bases, and 14 bases lay in between. CDR3 sequence reads: CASSESGETYQETQYF. The CDR3 DNA sequence: TGTGCCAGCAGTGAGTCGGGGGAGACATACCAAGAGACCCAGTACTTC.

The chain is built from TRBV18 and TRBJ1-3; D is undetermined. In germline, CDR1 is KGHSH, CDR2 LQKENI. CDR3 length: 12 residues. V was pared by 3 bases and J by 4 bases, with 4 bases between. CDR3 DNA: TGTGCCAGCTCACCTGGGGGAAACACCATATATTTT. Translated, it gives CASSPGGNTIYF.

The chain carries TRBV18 and TRBJ2-1; D gene unclear. Germline CDR1 is KGHSH and CDR2 is LQKENI. There are 15 residues in the CDR3. The V end lost 3 bases, the J end lost 4 bases, and 13 bases lay between the germline ends. CDR3 sequence reads: CASSPVVQPYNEQFF. Written as DNA, the CDR3 is TGTGCCAGCTCACCGGTGGTACAGCCTTACAATGAGCAGTTCTTC.

The chain has TRBV5-1 and TRBJ2-3; no clear D. CDR3 length equals 15 residues. Germline CDR1 SGHRS, CDR2 YFSETQ. V dropped 0 bases and J dropped 4 bases, with 12 bases sitting between them. The CDR3 loop reads CASSLERPGPDTQYF. The CDR3 coding sequence is TGCGCCAGCAGCTTGGAGAGGCCAGGCCCAGATACGCAGTATTTT.

This clone was counted a single time. V usage is TRBV11-3 and J usage is TRBJ2-7; D is possibly TRBD1 (5 bases). Germline V gene lookup returns CDR1 SGHNT and CDR2 YENEEA. The CDR3 sequence is 12 residues long. Trimming pared 4 bases from V and 3 bases from J, leaving 7 bases between. The CDR3 sequence: CASSSDSYEQYF. The CDR3 DNA is TGTGCCAGCAGCTCTGACAGCTACGAGCAGTACTTC.

This sequence joins TRBV5-1 and TRBJ2-7; D ambiguous. The germline V gene has CDR1 SGHRS and CDR2 YFSETQ. The CDR3 is made up of 14 amino acids. The V end was cut by 4 bases, the J end by 0 bases, with 11 bases between. The CDR3 region has the DNA TGCGCCAGCAGCCCATCGTCCAACTCCTACGAGCAGTACTTC. The encoded protein is CASSPSSNSYEQYF.

This chain uses TRBV29-1 with TRBJ2-1, with a weak D call TRBD1 (5 bases). Trimming took off 5 bases at V and 2 bases at J, with 7 bases between the two ends. This CDR3 has 12 residues. The germline V gene encodes CDR1 SQVTM and CDR2 ANQGSEA. CDR3 DNA sequence: TGCAGCGTTCAGGGAACCTACAATGAGCAGTTCTTC. It yields the protein CSVQGTYNEQFF.

This clone occurred once. The chain couples TRBV28 to TRBJ1-1, with 11 bases matching TRBD1. V shed 5 bases, J shed 2 bases, and the junction held 7 bases outside the gene matches. The CDR3 contains 16 residues. Germline V gene sequence: CDR1 MDHEN, CDR2 SYDVKM. CDR3 protein: CASSLGGQGGNTEAFF. The CDR3 DNA is TGTGCCAGCAGTCTCGGGGGACAGGGGGGTAACACTGAAGCTTTCTTT.

The chain combines TRBV30 with TRBJ2-1; D is possibly TRBD1 (6 bases). V was clipped by 3 bases and J by 2 bases, with 11 bases between them. From germline, CDR1 is GTSNPN and CDR2 SVGIG (reference sequence). The CDR3 is made up of 14 amino acids. This CDR3 reads CAWSVGGAYNEQFF. The CDR3, as DNA: TGTGCCTGGAGCGTAGGGGGAGCCTACAATGAGCAGTTCTTC. Looking up the rest from reference TRBV30 and TRBJ2-1 gives the full variable domain: SQTIHQWPATLVQPVGSPLSLECTVEGTSNPNLYWYRQAAGRGLQLLFYSVGIGQISSEVPQNLSASRPQDRQFILSSKKLLLSDSGFYLCAWSVGGAYNEQFFGPGTRLTVL.

The rearrangement links TRBV4-2 to TRBJ1-3; D perhaps matches TRBD1 (5 bases). The CDR3 spans 17 residues. Germline V lookup: CDR1 LGHNA, CDR2 YNFKEQ. The germline V and J ends were trimmed by 2 bases and 2 bases, with 16 bases remaining between them. The CDR3 sequence: CASSQWRGGSAGNTIYF. CDR3 in DNA: TGTGCCAGCAGCCAATGGCGTGGGGGATCCGCTGGAAACACCATATATTTT.

The V call is TRBV16, the J call TRBJ2-3; weak D call: TRBD1 (6 bases). The CDR3 covers 16 residues. V lost 2 bases, J lost 4 bases, and 16 bases lay in between. CDR1 is KGHSY, CDR2 FQNENV, per germline. CDR3 in DNA: TGTGCCAGCAGCCAAAGCCTCGCCTCAGGGGCAGATACGCAGTATTTT. Encoded protein: CASSQSLASGADTQYF.